What follows are 24 T cell receptor beta chains derived from one specimen sequenced in a study of shared clonotypes between healthy human individuals. The naive CD8 population came from CD45RO-negative cells selected for CCR7, without terminally differentiated effector memory CD45RA+ cells. Produced via immunoSEQ multiplex PCR; TCRdb's table is partial and in-frame only. Of over 2 million clones in the sample, about 95% are singletons; the top ten hold more than 0.95%. The sequenced sample was naive CD8+ T cells sorted from blood. Receptors originate from a man between 18 and 35 years old in good health.

The table lists this clone with a few counts. The rearrangement uses TRBV5-6 and TRBJ2-7; TRBD2 aligns across 10 bases. The CDR3 runs to 16 residues. The ends lost 3 bases at V and 6 bases at J; junction bases unmatched: 12. Germline CDR1 SGHDT, CDR2 YYEEEE. For the CDR3, the DNA is TGTGCCAGCAGCTCCCCCCAGCGGGAGGGACTTGGCGAGCAGTACTTC. Its protein is CASSSPQREGLGEQYF.

CDR3 region: CASPGGGGANNEQFF. CDR3 coding DNA: TGTGCCAGCCCCGGCGGCGGGGGAGCGAACAATGAGCAGTTCTTC. The chain recombines TRBV6-1 with TRBJ2-1; 7 bases map to TRBD2. The CDR3 runs to 15 residues. After removal of 8 bases from V and 5 bases from J, the junction contained 12 bases not matched to a gene. Germline V gene lookup returns CDR1 MNHNS and CDR2 SASEGT.

The chain joins TRBV6-1 to TRBJ1-1; D not resolved. Germline V gene data show CDR1 as MNHNS and CDR2 as SASEGT. V lost 6 bases, J lost 5 bases, and 16 bases lay in between. This CDR3 comprises 14 residues. CDR3 nucleotides: TGTGCCAGCAGCCCGTGGGGTGGCGAGACTGAAGCTTTCTTT. Translated: CASSPWGGETEAFF.

The chain combines TRBV10-1 with TRBJ2-3, with D hard to call. CDR3 length equals 14 residues. CDR1 is WNHNN and CDR2 is SYGVQD in the germline V gene (reference sequence). Between the trimmed V and J ends, which lost 4 bases and 1 base, there was a span of 9 bases. The CDR3: CASSGQWGTDTQYF. The CDR3 nucleotides are TGCGCCAGCAGTGGGCAGTGGGGCACAGATACGCAGTATTTT.

This chain links TRBV29-1 with TRBJ2-1, with D perhaps matching TRBD1 (5 bases). The germline CDR1 and CDR2 sequences are SQVTM and ANQGSEA. The length of the CDR3 is 13 residues. Deletions cut 2 bases from V and 9 bases from J, with 14 bases between. Here the CDR3 DNA reads TGCAGCGTTGAATGGGCTAGAAGGGGTGAGCAGTTCTTC. Residues: CSVEWARRGEQFF.

V is TRBV6-4 and J is TRBJ2-1; possibly TRBD2 for D (6 bases). The V gene's germline CDR1 is MRHNA and CDR2 SNTAGT. Deletions cut 5 bases from V and 2 bases from J, with 19 bases between. The CDR3 has 17 amino acids. The CDR3 spells CASSLGPGSGAYNEQFF. CDR3 nucleotides: TGTGCCAGCAGTTTAGGCCCCGGGTCGGGGGCCTACAATGAGCAGTTCTTC.

The rearrangement uses TRBV13 and TRBJ2-3; the D is unclear. With 6 bases removed from V and 6 bases from J, the gap between germline ends came to 13 bases. This CDR3 contains 13 residues. Germline values: CDR1 PRHDT, CDR2 FYEKMQ (reference sequence). The CDR3 loop is CASSTWGTDTQYF. CDR3 sequence (DNA): TGTGCCAGCAGTACCTGGGGTACGGATACGCAGTATTTT.

This chain joins TRBV5-1 and TRBJ2-7; D is perhaps TRBD2 (6 bases). The germline gives CDR1 SGHRS, CDR2 YFSETQ. There are 16 residues in the CDR3. The V and J ends lost 0 bases and 4 bases respectively, with 17 bases between them. CDR3 coding DNA: TGCGCCAGCAGCTTGGCTGGCGGTCCGGAGGGATACGAGCAGTACTTC. Its protein product is CASSLAGGPEGYEQYF.

The CDR3 sequence is CASSLYPNTGELFF. The DNA for the CDR3 is TGTGCCAGCAGCTTATATCCAAACACCGGGGAGCTGTTTTTT. This chain uses TRBV7-2 with TRBJ2-2; D gene ambiguous. The CDR3 spans 14 residues. Trimming left V 2 bases short and J 2 bases short, with 6 bases between. Germline assignment: CDR1 SGHTA and CDR2 FQGNSA.

This clone is a singleton in its sample. The gene calls are TRBV27 and TRBJ2-1, with D possibly called TRBD1 or TRBD2 (5 bases each). Trimming took off 3 bases at V and 8 bases at J, with 14 bases between the two ends. The V gene's germline CDR1 is MNHEY and CDR2 SMNVEV (reference sequence). The CDR3 has 14 residues. CDR3 residues: CASSFGDGQHEQFF. CDR3 sequence (DNA): TGTGCCAGCAGTTTTGGGGACGGACAACATGAGCAGTTCTTC.

The chain recombines TRBV7-9 with TRBJ2-3; D not certain. The CDR3 is 12 amino acids. Deletions cut 5 bases from V and 4 bases from J, with 7 bases between. CDR1 is SEHNR, CDR2 FQNEAQ, per germline (reference sequence). This CDR3 reads CASSQDADTQYF. The CDR3 DNA reads TGTGCCAGCAGCCAGGACGCAGATACGCAGTATTTT.

This clone has only one observation. This sample includes further DNA sequences coding for the same CDR3. The CDR3: CASSLGRNEQFF. In nucleotides, the CDR3 is TGTGCCAGCAGTCTCGGACGTAATGAGCAGTTCTTC. The rearrangement joins TRBV27 to TRBJ2-1; D gene uncertain. The CDR3 has 12 residues. The V end was cut by 5 bases, the J end by 7 bases, with 9 bases between. CDR1 and CDR2 from the germline V gene are MNHEY and SMNVEV (reference sequence).

The rearrangement joins TRBV27 to TRBJ2-5; possibly TRBD2 for D (6 bases). The V gene's germline CDR1 is MNHEY and CDR2 SMNVEV (reference sequence). With 1 base removed from V and 2 bases from J, the gap between germline ends came to 17 bases. This CDR3 comprises 17 residues. The CDR3 loop is CASSLFLPPLAQETQYF. The CDR3 DNA reads TGTGCCAGCAGTTTATTCCTGCCCCCTCTAGCGCAAGAGACCCAGTACTTC.

The chain combines TRBV7-8 with TRBJ1-5; maybe TRBD1 (5 bases). V shed 7 bases and J shed 4 bases, with 14 bases lying between them. CDR1 and CDR2 from the germline V gene are SGHVS and FQNEAQ. The CDR3 extends over 14 amino acids. The CDR3 region has the DNA TGTGCCAGCATCGCCGACGGGGGGAATCAGCCCCAGCATTTT. Translation gives CASIADGGNQPQHF.

The chain couples TRBV4-3 to TRBJ1-6, with 7 bases that match TRBD1. Germline-derived CDR1 and CDR2 are LGHNA and YSLEER. Losses at the gene ends were 1 base for V and 2 bases for J; bases not matched to a gene: 8. The CDR3 loop spans 18 amino acids. CDR3 in amino acids: CASSQGPPGTAYNSPLHF. CDR3 DNA sequence: TGCGCCAGCAGCCAAGGCCCACCCGGGACAGCCTATAATTCACCCCTCCACTTT.

A note on this clone: Other nucleotide sequences in the sample specify the same CDR3. The chain is built from TRBV5-6 and TRBJ1-1; D may be TRBD1 (5 bases). Germline V gene data show CDR1 as SGHDT and CDR2 as YYEEEE. Deletions cut 4 bases from V and 1 base from J, with 8 bases between. CDR3 length: 13 residues. The CDR3 nucleotides are TGTGCCAGCAGCCTTACAGGGAACACTGAAGCTTTCTTT. This gives the protein CASSLTGNTEAFF.

Concerning this clone: In the same sample, other DNA sequences code for this CDR3. The gene calls are TRBV4-1 and TRBJ2-7, with 9 bases that match TRBD1. CDR1 and CDR2 (germline): MGHRA, YSYEKL. V lost 1 base and J lost 1; bases outside the gene matches: 2. The CDR3 loop spans 15 amino acids. CDR3 DNA sequence: TGCGCCAGCAGCCAAGCCGGGACAGGGTCCTACGAGCAGTACTTC. It encodes CASSQAGTGSYEQYF.

Details on this clone: The same CDR3 is also encoded by other DNA sequences in this sample. The chain is built from TRBV27 and TRBJ2-7; D is tentatively TRBD1 or TRBD2 (5 bases each). CDR3 length: 13 amino acids. V lost 3 bases and J 2 bases, leaving 8 bases between the germline ends. CDR1 is MNHEY and CDR2 is SMNVEV in the germline V gene (reference sequence). In DNA, the CDR3 is TGTGCCAGCAGTTTGGGGACCCCCTACGAGCAGTACTTC. Amino acids: CASSLGTPYEQYF.

The gene calls are TRBV9 and TRBJ1-1, with 12 bases lining up with TRBD1. The CDR3 extends over 17 amino acids. Germline CDR1 reads SGDLS; CDR2 reads YYNGEE. The V and J ends lost 0 bases and 4 bases, in that order; junction bases with no gene match: 7. The chain's CDR3 is CASSVEGQGAFGTEAFF. The CDR3 DNA follows: TGTGCCAGCAGCGTAGAGGGACAGGGGGCCTTCGGCACTGAAGCTTTCTTT.

The CDR3 sequence is CATSRRTSGRVVADTQYF. The DNA of the CDR3 is TGTGCCACCAGCAGACGGACTAGCGGGAGGGTTGTCGCAGATACGCAGTATTTT. The V gene is TRBV15, the J gene TRBJ2-3, with TRBD2 identical over 15 bases. Germline V gives CDR1 LNHNV, CDR2 YYDKDF (reference sequence). This CDR3 region has 18 residues. V shed 2 bases, J shed 4 bases, and the junction held 7 bases outside the gene matches.

The chain has TRBV19 and TRBJ1-2; 7 nucleotides line up with TRBD1. The V segment lost 5 bases and the J segment 6 bases; nucleotides outside the gene matches: 12. This CDR3 has 15 amino acids. From germline, CDR1 is LNHDA and CDR2 SQIVND (reference sequence). The CDR3 spells CASSRSTGENNGYTF. In DNA form, the CDR3 reads TGTGCCAGTAGTCGCTCCACAGGGGAAAATAATGGCTACACCTTC. Full variable domain (outside the CDR3, taken from reference TRBV19 and TRBJ1-2): DGGITQSPKYLFRKEGQNVTLSCEQNLNHDAMYWYRQDPGQGLRLIYYSQIVNDFQKGDIAEGYSVSREKKESFPLTVTSAQKNPTAFYLCASSRSTGENNGYTFGSGTRLTVV.

V usage is TRBV6-1 and J usage is TRBJ1-1; D might be TRBD1 (6 bases). CDR3 length: 13 amino acids. The germline V gene encodes CDR1 MNHNS and CDR2 SASEGT. Trimming stripped 6 bases from V and 1 base from J, with 9 bases between. The CDR3 loop is CASRARGNTEAFF. CDR3 DNA sequence: TGTGCCAGCAGGGCCAGGGGGAACACTGAAGCTTTCTTT.

The chain uses TRBV5-1 and TRBJ2-3; a weak D match, TRBD2 (5 bases). CDR3 length equals 15 residues. The V end lost 2 bases, the J end lost 0 bases, and 10 bases lay between the germline ends. Germline values: CDR1 SGHRS, CDR2 YFSETQ. CDR3 sequence (DNA): TGCGCCAGCAGCTTTACGGGGTTTAGCACAGATACGCAGTATTTT. Protein: CASSFTGFSTDTQYF.

The chain joins TRBV5-4 to TRBJ1-1; the match to TRBD1 covers 7 bases. CDR1 is SGHNT and CDR2 is YYREEE in the germline V gene (reference sequence). This CDR3 region has 13 residues. Unmatched junction bases numbered 6, after V lost 2 bases and J lost 8 bases. CDR3 sequence reads: CASSFGTEVEAFF. Written as DNA, the CDR3 is TGTGCCAGCAGCTTCGGGACAGAGGTAGAAGCTTTCTTT.